This T cell receptor beta chain was captured by sequencing in a study of blood T cells in healthy people across ages. In the case of this clonotype: No antigen is known for it.

Collection of 8.5 to 10 milliliters of peripheral blood was performed for each donor. Findings and limits, study-wide: A conclusive naive versus antigen-experienced comparison was prevented by the unsorted PBMCs. Across the age range, TCR beta diversity per million T cells fell in a roughly linear way.

A second roughly 7 to 11 cycle PCR used barcoded and J-beta primers. Every cDNA was tagged by a template-switch adaptor with 12 random nucleotides. Via MiXCR, TCRdb re-called the 5' RACE reads, giving one row per CDR3 protein. The sample carries 700,000 to 950,000 distinct CDR3 sequences, about 40% recorded once. The clonotype was recovered from a woman in her sixties or seventies in good health. The specimen was blood.

CDR3 sequence reads: CASSFPGDKQFF. CDR3 coding DNA: TGCGCCAGCAGCTTCCCCGGGGACAAGCAGTTCTTC. V and J are TRBV5-1 and TRBJ2-1, with D perhaps matching TRBD1 (6 bases). This CDR3 is 12 amino acids long. V was pared by 2 bases and J by 11 bases, with 11 bases between. CDR1 is SGHRS, CDR2 YFSETQ, per germline.